This is a list of T cell receptor beta chains from one sample in a study of cytomegalovirus exposure and HLA in healthy donors. Assay: immunoSEQ multiplex PCR; the TCRdb copy retains only in-frame clones and omits some. The sample contains 100,000 to 150,000 clones, 74% of which appear only once. Source material: PBMCs. All receptors come from a male donor in good health and CMV-seronegative. CDR3s include the opening cysteine and the closing phenylalanine or tryptophan. A D gene is named only where the DNA matches it firmly. The listing skips clone size in some rows; elsewhere it reads once, few, many or a size class.

cdr3_aa | cdr3_nt | clone_size | cdr3_length | j_call | v_call | d_call
CASSEGQGDYEQYF | TGTGCCAGCAGTGAAGGACAGGGGGACTACGAGCAGTACTTC | . | 14 | TRBJ2-7 | TRBV6-1 | TRBD1
CASRLAGGAFNYGYTF | TGTGCCAGTAGACTGGCAGGGGGCGCGTTCAACTATGGCTACACCTTC | . | 16 | TRBJ1-2 | TRBV19 | TRBD1
CAEYAGHGYTF | TGTGCCGAGTACGCGGGGCATGGCTACACCTTC | . | 11 | TRBJ1-2 | TRBV7-9 | .
CASSWGGVWGRGSPLHF | TGCGCCAGCAGCTGGGGGGGGGTTTGGGGGAGGGGTTCACCCCTCCACTTT | . | 17 | TRBJ1-6 | TRBV5-1 | .
CASSVRDRGPGELFF | TGTGCCAGCAGCGTCCGGGACAGGGGTCCCGGGGAGCTGTTTTTT | . | 15 | TRBJ2-2 | TRBV9 | TRBD1
CASSLPLGLSPPNTEAFF | TGTGCCAGCAGTTTGCCCCTGGGCCTCTCACCCCCCAACACTGAAGCTTTCTTT | . | 18 | TRBJ1-1 | TRBV6-4 | .
CASSLLVYRPSYEQYF | TGTGCCAGCAGTTTATTGGTTTACAGACCATCCTACGAGCAGTACTTC | . | 16 | TRBJ2-7 | TRBV28 | .
CASSHNRAGTEAFF | TGCGCCAGCAGCCACAACAGGGCCGGTACTGAAGCTTTCTTT | . | 14 | TRBJ1-1 | TRBV4-1 | .
CAISEGRGGPRQPQHF | TGTGCCATCAGTGAGGGCAGGGGCGGGCCGAGGCAGCCCCAGCATTTT | . | 16 | TRBJ1-5 | TRBV10-3 | .
CASSLAVGSGISTDTQYF | TGTGCCAGCAGCTTAGCGGTTGGTAGCGGGATTAGCACAGATACGCAGTATTTT | once | 18 | TRBJ2-3 | TRBV7-2 | TRBD2
CASSLKLNEQYF | TGTGCCAGCAGTCTTAAGCTGAACGAGCAGTACTTC | . | 12 | TRBJ2-7 | TRBV6-1 | .
CASRGTGGNTIYF | TGTGCCAGCAGGGGCACGGGAGGAAACACCATATATTTT | . | 13 | TRBJ1-3 | TRBV6-1 | .
CASRPDRGTDTQYF | TGTGCCAGCAGACCGGACAGGGGCACAGATACGCAGTATTTT | . | 14 | TRBJ2-3 | TRBV6-5 | TRBD1
CASSVDRGSSSSGYTF | TGTGCCAGCAGTGTTGACAGGGGGTCGTCTTCTTCCGGCTACACCTTC | . | 16 | TRBJ1-2 | TRBV6-1 | TRBD1
CASSLIPGLAANEQFF | TGTGCCAGCAGCCTCATTCCAGGACTAGCGGCCAATGAGCAGTTCTTC | . | 16 | TRBJ2-1 | TRBV14 | TRBD2
CASSLETESNQPQHF | TGTGCCAGCAGCTTAGAGACAGAGAGCAATCAGCCCCAGCATTTT | . | 15 | TRBJ1-5 | TRBV7-9 | .
CASSAGTSGNTIYF | TGTGCCAGCAGCGCCGGGACTTCTGGAAACACCATATATTTT | . | 14 | TRBJ1-3 | TRBV9 | .
CAWGLGGGDEQYF | TGTGCCTGGGGTCTCGGCGGGGGGGACGAGCAGTACTTC | . | 13 | TRBJ2-7 | TRBV30 | TRBD2
CAISEGDRGVGYTF | TGTGCCATCAGTGAGGGGGACAGGGGCGTCGGCTACACCTTC | . | 14 | TRBJ1-2 | TRBV10-3 | TRBD1
CATSLEPYLNQPQHF | TGTGCCACCTCGCTTGAGCCTTACCTCAATCAGCCCCAGCATTTT | . | 15 | TRBJ1-5 | TRBV28 | .
CASSQDMGGGFYEQYF | TGCGCCAGCAGCCAAGATATGGGGGGAGGTTTTTACGAGCAGTACTTC | . | 16 | TRBJ2-7 | TRBV4-1 | .
CASSQVWAAAGADTQYF | TGCGCCAGCAGCCAAGTCTGGGCGGCGGCGGGCGCAGATACGCAGTATTTT | . | 17 | TRBJ2-3 | TRBV4-3 | .
CASTTAGTGSSEAFF | TGTGCCAGCACAACAGCCGGGACAGGGAGCTCTGAAGCTTTCTTT | . | 15 | TRBJ1-1 | TRBV28 | TRBD1
CASSLLLGGYEQYF | TGCGCCAGCAGCTTGCTGCTAGGGGGTTACGAGCAGTACTTC | . | 14 | TRBJ2-7 | TRBV5-1 | .
CAISESARGQSYQETQYF | TGTGCCATCAGTGAGTCGGCTCGGGGACAGTCGTACCAAGAGACCCAGTACTTC | . | 18 | TRBJ2-5 | TRBV10-3 | TRBD1
CASSQDRGLVGELFF | TGCGCCAGCAGCCAAGATAGAGGACTAGTGGGGGAGCTGTTTTTT | . | 15 | TRBJ2-2 | TRBV4-3 | TRBD2
CASGWAGTGIFEQYF | TGTGCCAGCGGATGGGCCGGGACAGGAATTTTCGAGCAGTACTTC | . | 15 | TRBJ2-7 | TRBV28 | TRBD1
CASSFTSGDTQYF | TGTGCCAGCAGCTTTACTAGCGGGGATACGCAGTATTTT | . | 13 | TRBJ2-3 | TRBV5-4 | TRBD2
CASSPSTGGNTEAFF | TGTGCCAGCAGTCCTTCGACAGGGGGAAACACTGAAGCTTTCTTT | . | 15 | TRBJ1-1 | TRBV5-4 | TRBD1
CASSLGVRDTWFF | TGTGCCAGCAGTTTAGGTGTTCGGGACACCTGGTTCTTC | . | 13 | TRBJ2-1 | TRBV28 | .
CASCRAGRGNQPQHF | TGTGCCAGCTGCCGGGCAGGGCGGGGGAATCAGCCCCAGCATTTT | . | 15 | TRBJ1-5 | TRBV19 | .
CATSTGDLKKLFF | TGTGCTACCTCCACAGGGGACTTAAAAAAACTGTTTTTT | . | 13 | TRBJ1-4 | TRBV28 | TRBD1
CASSGMSGSVKNIQYF | TGTGCCAGCAGTGGCATGTCGGGTAGCGTCAAAAACATTCAGTACTTC | . | 16 | TRBJ2-4 | TRBV2 | .
CASSQEGQGVGANVLTF | TGTGCCAGCAGCCAAGAAGGCCAAGGGGTCGGGGCCAACGTCCTGACTTTC | . | 17 | TRBJ2-6 | TRBV4-2 | .
CAWSRTPAYGEQYF | TGTGCCTGGAGTAGGACTCCCGCTTATGGGGAGCAGTACTTC | few | 14 | TRBJ2-7 | TRBV30 | .
CASSPEALPKEKLFF | TGTGCCAGCTCACCAGAGGCCCTACCTAAGGAAAAACTGTTTTTT | . | 15 | TRBJ1-4 | TRBV18 | .
CASSPTGGLNPHEQFF | TGTGCCAGCAGCCCAACTGGTGGACTAAACCCACATGAGCAGTTCTTC | . | 16 | TRBJ2-1 | TRBV7-2 | .
CASSSPGQGIHEQYF | TGTGCCAGCAGTTCGCCGGGACAGGGGATCCACGAGCAGTACTTC | . | 15 | TRBJ2-7 | TRBV28 | TRBD1
CASSLQGGNQPQHF | TGCGCCAGCAGCCTACAGGGCGGCAATCAGCCCCAGCATTTT | . | 14 | TRBJ1-5 | TRBV5-1 | .
CASSPQEGAPIQPQHF | TGTGCCAGCTCACCCCAAGAGGGGGCCCCTATCCAGCCCCAGCATTTT | . | 16 | TRBJ1-5 | TRBV18 | TRBD1
CASSRGYNEQFF | TGTGCCAGCAGCAGGGGATATAATGAGCAGTTCTTC | . | 12 | TRBJ2-1 | TRBV13 | .
CASSTSYSYNEQFF | TGTGCCAGCAGCACCAGTTACTCCTACAATGAGCAGTTCTTC | . | 14 | TRBJ2-1 | TRBV5-4 | .
CAISESIPGTGKSEQYF | TGTGCCATCAGTGAGTCGATTCCCGGGACAGGGAAATCCGAGCAGTACTTC | . | 17 | TRBJ2-7 | TRBV10-3 | TRBD1
CASSLPPHRGHTEAFF | TGTGCCAGCAGCTTGCCGCCCCACAGGGGGCACACTGAAGCTTTCTTT | . | 16 | TRBJ1-1 | TRBV5-8 | TRBD1
CASSLVGGTYEQYF | TGTGCCAGCAGCTTAGTCGGCGGGACCTACGAGCAGTACTTC | . | 14 | TRBJ2-7 | TRBV7-2 | .
CASRTGQGVNTGELFF | TGTGCCAGCAGAACCGGACAGGGTGTAAATACCGGGGAGCTGTTTTTT | . | 16 | TRBJ2-2 | TRBV2 | TRBD1
CASSLWGRYSPLHF | TGTGCCAGCAGTTTATGGGGGCGTTATTCACCCCTCCACTTT | . | 14 | TRBJ1-6 | TRBV28 | .
CASSFGTGFEQYF | TGTGCCAGCAGTTTTGGGACAGGGTTCGAGCAGTACTTC | . | 13 | TRBJ2-7 | TRBV27 | TRBD1
CASSLSGRARDEQFF | TGTGCCAGCAGTCTTAGCGGGAGGGCCAGAGATGAGCAGTTCTTC | . | 15 | TRBJ2-1 | TRBV28 | TRBD2
CAWSFPGGTEAFF | TGTGCCTGGAGTTTCCCCGGGGGGACTGAAGCTTTCTTT | . | 13 | TRBJ1-1 | TRBV30 | .
CASSEAGTGGRVGGGYTF | TGTGCCAGCAGTGAAGCAGGGACAGGGGGCCGAGTTGGCGGTGGCTACACCTTC | . | 18 | TRBJ1-2 | TRBV6-1 | TRBD1
CASSPWDSRRGFIYGYTF | TGTGCCAGTAGTCCGTGGGACAGTAGAAGAGGATTTATCTATGGCTACACCTTC | . | 18 | TRBJ1-2 | TRBV19 | TRBD1
CASSASGMGTGELFF | TGTGCCAGCAGCGCTAGCGGGATGGGTACCGGGGAGCTGTTTTTT | . | 15 | TRBJ2-2 | TRBV9 | TRBD2
CAWSSSGANVLTF | TGTGCCTGGAGCTCGTCCGGGGCCAACGTCCTGACTTTC | . | 13 | TRBJ2-6 | TRBV30 | .
CASSPQTSGGYYEQYF | TGTGCCAGCAGTCCCCAGACTAGCGGGGGGTATTACGAGCAGTACTTC | . | 16 | TRBJ2-7 | TRBV27 | TRBD2
CASSLAGGIPEDTQYF | TGTGCCAGCAGCTTAGCGGGGGGGATACCCGAAGATACGCAGTATTTT | few | 16 | TRBJ2-3 | TRBV7-2 | TRBD2
CASSKEAGEAQETQYF | TGTGCCAGCAGCAAGGAGGCGGGGGAGGCACAAGAGACCCAGTACTTC | few | 16 | TRBJ2-5 | TRBV21-1 | .
CASSSGATSGTGSNEQFF | TGTGCCAGCAGCTCGGGAGCTACCTCCGGGACAGGGTCGAATGAGCAGTTCTTC | . | 18 | TRBJ2-1 | TRBV7-9 | TRBD1